This T cell receptor beta chain stems from a study of OX40 agonist ivuxolimab in advanced cancers. Across the whole study: Dose-escalation subjects each had hepatocellular carcinoma, melanoma, renal cell or head and neck cancer. Study results and caveats: In the 0.1 to 3.0 mg/kg range, CD4+ and CD8+ blood T cells had expanded clonally by week 6. Expanded clones tended on average to be more numerous among CD8+ T cells than CD4+.

To note about this clone: Its antigen is undetermined.

TCRdb's table, derived via immunoSEQ multiplex PCR, lists solely in-frame clones and lacks some. The sample has almost 70,000 clones; 90% are singletons. CDR1 is SGHNT, CDR2 YENEEA, per germline. CDR3 length equals 15 residues. The V end was cut by 11 bases, the J end by 0 bases, with 17 bases between. The TCR sequence derives from an adult with an advanced solid tumor such as melanoma, head and neck, liver or kidney cancer. The rearrangement uses TRBV11-3 and TRBJ1-3, with unresolved D. This sample comprised CD4+ or CD8+ T cells sorted from blood, obtained in a trial of the OX40 agonist ivuxolimab. The CDR3 reads CARQTDTVSGNTIYF. CDR3 DNA sequence: TGTGCCCGCCAGACCGACACAGTCTCTGGAAACACCATATATTTT.